These 9 T cell receptor beta chains share one sample of origin, sequenced in a study of beta chain features in type 1 diabetes. Findings of the study overall: Moderate but significant shortening of TCRB CDR3s was recorded in all four CD4+ subsets from Type 1 diabetes patients.

No antigen has been assigned to these receptors. The isolated RNA, all of it, was reverse transcribed, so expressed TCRB transcripts were what got sequenced. The method was immunoSEQ multiplex PCR; TCRdb's version includes in-frame clones alone and lacks a portion of them. The data contain around 260,000 clones, 24% of them singletons. The sequenced material came from naive CD4+ T cells from blood. The receptors were sampled from a woman aged 25-40 years with type 1 diabetes.

This chain uses TRBV5-4 with TRBJ1-1, with unresolved D. Germline CDR1 is SGHNT and CDR2 is YYREEE (reference sequence). Trimming removed 4 bases at V and 4 bases at J, with 14 bases between. The CDR3 is 14 residues long. CDR3 sequence: CASSPRTDFTEAFF. The CDR3, as DNA: TGTGCCAGCAGCCCACGGACGGACTTCACTGAAGCTTTCTTT.

This clone was seen more than once but under ten times. V and J are TRBV4-1 and TRBJ2-7; weak D call: TRBD1 (5 bases). CDR1 is MGHRA and CDR2 is YSYEKL in the germline V gene. V gave up 4 bases and J gave up 4 bases, with 11 bases separating them. The CDR3 loop spans 13 amino acids. CDR3 sequence: CASSLGVGYEQYF. The CDR3, as DNA: TGCGCCAGCAGCCTAGGGGTGGGTTACGAGCAGTACTTC.

The chain employs TRBV6-5 and TRBJ2-7; the D is unclear. The V end lost 6 bases, the J end lost 6 bases, and 15 bases lay between the germline ends. Germline CDR1 MNHEY, CDR2 SVGAGI. The CDR3 loop spans 13 amino acids. In DNA form, the CDR3 reads TGTGCCAGCAGCCGTATCGGGTATGGCGAGCAGTACTTC. This gives the protein CASSRIGYGEQYF.

The rearrangement joins TRBV11-3 to TRBJ2-7; D is undetermined. Germline assignment: CDR1 SGHNT and CDR2 YENEEA. CDR3 length: 15 amino acids. V was trimmed by 5 bases and J by 0 bases, leaving 14 bases between them. This CDR3 is CASSPTWANSYEQYF. The CDR3, as DNA: TGTGCCAGCAGCCCCACTTGGGCGAACTCCTACGAGCAGTACTTC.

The chain recombines TRBV28 with TRBJ1-1, with D possibly TRBD1 on 5 matching bases. The CDR3 contains 12 residues. Germline V gives CDR1 MDHEN, CDR2 SYDVKM. The V gene lost 3 bases and the J gene lost 11 bases, with 13 bases spanning the gap. The CDR3 DNA reads as TGTGCCAGCAGTTTTCCACAGAGACAGGCTTTCTTT. Translating it yields CASSFPQRQAFF.

The V and J genes are TRBV7-9 and TRBJ2-2; 7 bases match TRBD1. V trimming: 5 bases; J trimming: 10 bases; junction bases outside the gene matches: 13. CDR1 and CDR2 (germline): SEHNR, FQNEAQ (reference sequence). The CDR3 totals 15 residues. The CDR3 sequence: CASSPDPQGIVELFF. CDR3 DNA: TGTGCCAGCAGCCCCGACCCACAGGGGATAGTGGAGCTGTTTTTT. The entire variable domain, with the rest obtained from reference TRBV7-9 and TRBJ2-2, is as follows: DTGVSQNPRHKITKRGQNVTFRCDPISEHNRLYWYRQTLGQGPEFLTYFQNEAQLEKSRLLSDRFSAERPKGSFSTLEIQRTEQGDSAMYLCASSPDPQGIVELFFGEGSRLTVL.

This clone was seen only a few times. The V and J genes are TRBV9 and TRBJ2-3, with D possibly matching TRBD2 (5 bases). This CDR3 region has 15 residues. Trimming stripped 3 bases from V and 0 bases from J, with 11 bases between. Germline V gene data show CDR1 as SGDLS and CDR2 as YYNGEE. CDR3 DNA: TGTGCCAGCAGCGCCCAGCGGACTAGCACAGATACGCAGTATTTT. The encoded protein is CASSAQRTSTDTQYF.

This chain links TRBV4-1 with TRBJ1-3; D is ambiguous. This CDR3 spans 14 amino acids. V was clipped by 1 base and J by 2 bases, with 6 bases between them. CDR1 is MGHRA and CDR2 is YSYEKL in the germline V gene. The CDR3: CASSQAIAGNTIYF. CDR3 DNA sequence: TGCGCCAGCAGCCAAGCTATAGCTGGAAACACCATATATTTT.

The chain uses TRBV27 and TRBJ1-1, with a tentative D call TRBD1 (6 bases). Trimming cost V 4 bases and J 9 bases, with 12 bases left between them. This CDR3 has 12 amino acids. Germline V lookup: CDR1 MNHEY, CDR2 SMNVEV (reference sequence). In DNA form, the CDR3 reads TGTGCCAGCAGTTCCCCAGGACAGCAAGCTTTCTTT. Translated: CASSSPGQQAFF.